This is a list of T cell receptor beta chains from one sample in a study of control samples from healthy donors and cancer patients. Here immunoSEQ multiplex PCR was the method, and the copy in TCRdb shows in-frame clones only, minus some. The top ten clones hold about 4% of a sample with 150,000 or so clones, approximately 92% of them seen once. What was sequenced was blood. The receptors derive from a woman aged 55-70 years in good health. CDR3s leave out the opening cysteine and the closing phenylalanine or tryptophan.

V gene,CDR3 protein
TRBV19,ASSIYTVRAGELF
TRBV7-2,ASTFMPGLANEKLF
TRBV7-2,ATSPGVVSPLH
TRBV7-9,ASSLVGGRITEAF
TRBV18,ASSYGINTEAF
TRBV10-1,ASSESGTDTQY
TRBV19,ASNPGSSTDTQY
TRBV2,ASGQGETEAF
TRBV19,ASSIPWGSNQPQH
TRBV2,ASRTSIETQY
TRBV6-6,ASSYSRDRASGYT
TRBV10-3,AISESRRAIGYT
TRBV29-1,SGQGVDGGYT
TRBV6-5,ASTGAWGLSDPQH
TRBV7-2,ASSHRDRGNEQF
TRBV7-9,ASSFQGGTEAF
TRBV18,ASSPTYGGGTDTQY
TRBV6-5,ASSVLAGGYNEQF
TRBV6-2/TRBV6-3,ASSPRTGRTGELF
TRBV7-9,ASSLDGTGPYEQY
TRBV5-1,ASSPQSGEWSNGYT
TRBV23-1,ASSQSVTINPTVTNTGELF
TRBV28,ASSLQGVYTEAF
TRBV6-2/TRBV6-3,ASSPTDPDQPQH
TRBV24-1,ATSDGAAPFNEQF